This passage covers 20 T cell receptor beta chains from one sample sequenced in a study of regulatory T cells in long-lasting Graves disease. Both iRepertoire HTBI primers and Arm-PCR of CDR3 regions were used to build the TCR beta libraries. TCRdb re-analysed the multiplex PCR reads in MiXCR, keeping a single row per CDR3 protein. The repertoire holds hundreds of thousands of distinct CDR3 sequences, 15% seen once, with approximately 7.6% in the top ten. The sample's time point: newly diagnosed GD, antithyroid drugs for less than 3 months. There was RNA extracted from PBMCs, and the TCR library was made from it. These records were also assigned to another study, of T cells in Graves' hyperthyroidism and ophthalmopathy.

This specimen consisted of peripheral blood mononuclear cells (PBMCs), obtained at new diagnosis, from a patient treated with antithyroid drugs. These receptors all stem from a woman aged 40 to 50 with Graves disease.

This clonotype showed up many times. This chain uses TRBV27 with TRBJ2-7; D unclear. V was clipped by 2 bases and J by 6 bases, with 14 bases between them. This CDR3 spans 14 amino acids. Germline V gene sequence: CDR1 MNHEY, CDR2 SMNVEV (reference sequence). The CDR3 reads CASSLLAQRGEQYF. The CDR3 region has the DNA TGTGCCAGCAGTTTACTGGCCCAACGCGGCGAGCAGTACTTC.

The sample holds many counts of this clonotype. The chain uses TRBV28 and TRBJ1-2, with D tentatively TRBD1 (6 bases). This CDR3 region has 13 residues. Germline loops: CDR1 MDHEN, CDR2 SYDVKM. Trimming shortened V by 6 bases and J by 1 base, and 9 bases separated the two germline ends. CDR3 region: CASRSDSNYGYTF. The DNA of the CDR3 is TGTGCCAGCAGGTCGGACAGTAACTATGGCTACACCTTC.

The table lists this clonotype with many counts. This sequence joins TRBV7-3 and TRBJ2-3, with 9 bases identical to TRBD2. Germline V lookup: CDR1 SGHTA, CDR2 FQGTGA. This CDR3 spans 18 amino acids. V lost 1 base and J lost 0; bases outside the gene matches: 8. The CDR3 region has the DNA TGTGCCAGCAGCTTAAACGGAGGGACTAGCAAAAGCACAGATACGCAGTATTTT. Its protein product is CASSLNGGTSKSTDTQYF.

This clonotype showed up many times. The chain is built from TRBV18 and TRBJ2-7; D possibly matches TRBD1 or TRBD2 (6 bases each). V lost 5 bases, J lost 5 bases, and 19 bases lay in between. The germline V gene encodes CDR1 KGHSH and CDR2 LQKENI. The CDR3 is 15 amino acids. The CDR3 protein is CASSTRAPGGDEQYF. The CDR3 coding sequence is TGTGCCAGCTCAACACGGGCTCCCGGGGGCGACGAGCAGTACTTC.

This clonotype was observed at least ten times. The CDR3 loop reads CASSDLSGIEEQYF. The CDR3 DNA reads TGTGCCAGCAGCGACCTTAGCGGGATTGAAGAGCAGTACTTC. The chain is built from TRBV12-3 or TRBV12-4 and TRBJ2-7; 8 positions match TRBD2. Germline trimming cut 6 bases from V and 7 bases from J; bases unmatched to any gene: 11. This CDR3 has 14 residues.

This chain joins TRBV19 and TRBJ2-2; 10 bases line up with TRBD1. V lost 3 bases to trimming and J lost 1 base; unmatched junction nucleotides: 8. CDR3 length: 18 residues. Germline assignment: CDR1 LNHDA and CDR2 SQIVND (reference sequence). CDR3 in amino acids: CASSMKWDRGRNTGELFF. The CDR3 DNA follows: TGTGCCAGTAGTATGAAGTGGGACAGGGGACGGAACACCGGGGAGCTGTTTTTT.

V is TRBV19 and J is TRBJ2-3, with D perhaps matching TRBD1 (6 bases). The V gene's germline CDR1 is LNHDA and CDR2 SQIVND (reference sequence). This CDR3 has 12 residues. V lost 2 bases and J 14 bases, leaving 14 bases between the germline ends. The CDR3 nucleotides read TGTGCCAGTAGTATATCGGACAGAACTATGTATTTT. Translated: CASSISDRTMYF.

In this sample, this clonotype turned up once. It is likely a read error: a sequence one base away is far more abundant. J is TRBJ2-5 and V is TRBV11-3, with 12 bases identical to TRBD1. Germline trimming cut 6 bases from V and 6 bases from J; bases unmatched to any gene: 2. The CDR3 covers 13 residues. Germline values: CDR1 SGHNT, CDR2 YENEEA. The CDR3 region is CASRGTGGQTQYF. CDR3 DNA sequence: TGTGCCAGCAGAGGGACAGGGGGCCAGACCCAGTACTTC. The variable domain in full, with the rest retrieved from reference TRBV11-3 and TRBJ2-5, is EAGVVQSPRYKIIEKKQPVAFWCNPISGHNTLYWYLQNLGQGPELLIRYENEEAVDDSQLPKDRFSAERLKGVDSTLKIQPAELGDSAVYLCASRGTGGQTQYFGPGTRLLVL.

This clonotype was seen more than once but under ten times. The chain employs TRBV5-1 and TRBJ1-2; 12 bases agree with TRBD1. From germline, CDR1 is SGHRS and CDR2 YFSETQ. The CDR3 totals 17 residues. V lost 0 bases, J lost 6 bases, and 9 bases stayed unmatched. The CDR3 nucleotides read TGCGCCAGCAGCTTGGCCGGGGACAGGGGGCTGTATGATGGCTACACCTTC. Its protein product is CASSLAGDRGLYDGYTF.

CDR3 sequence reads: CASSSDSEPHTQYF. For the CDR3, the DNA is TGTGCCAGCAGCTCGGACTCAGAGCCCCATACGCAGTATTTT. The chain joins TRBV7-8 to TRBJ2-3; perhaps TRBD2 as D (5 bases). V lost 4 bases and J lost 7, with 15 bases in between. Germline V CDR1 and CDR2: SGHVS, FQNEAQ. This CDR3 region has 14 residues.

The chain is built from TRBV3-1 and TRBJ2-3; D uncertain. Trimming removed 6 bases from V and 0 bases from J, with 10 bases in between. The CDR3 is 14 residues long. In germline, CDR1 is LGHDT, CDR2 YNNKEL (reference sequence). The CDR3 DNA sequence: TGTGCCAGCAGTGTTCAGAAGAGCACAGATACGCAGTATTTT. Its protein product is CASSVQKSTDTQYF.

To note about this clonotype: This could be a read error, since a much larger clone is one nucleotide away. The chain combines TRBV2 with TRBJ1-2; 7 bases are shared with TRBD1. This CDR3 comprises 12 residues. Germline-derived CDR1 and CDR2 are SNHLY and FYNNEI. The CDR3 loop is CAGGTDNYGYTF. The CDR3 coding sequence is TGTGCAGGCGGGACAGATAACTATGGCTACACCTTC. Using reference TRBV2 and TRBJ1-2 for the parts outside the CDR3, the full variable domain is EPEVTQTPSHQVTQMGQEVILRCVPISNHLYFYWYRQILGQKVEFLVSFYNNEISEKSEIFDDQFSVERPDGSNFTLKIRSTKLEDSAMYFCAGGTDNYGYTFGSGTRLTVV.

This clonotype was seen a few times. The CDR3 DNA is TGTGCCACAACGACGGGGGGAGCTAGCACAGATACGCAGTATTTT. This translates into CATTTGGASTDTQYF. The chain recombines TRBV24-1 with TRBJ2-3; 7 bases line up with TRBD2. Trimming removed 10 bases from V and 0 bases from J; junction bases left unmatched: 9. In germline, CDR1 is KGHDR, CDR2 SFDVKD. The CDR3 contains 15 residues.

This clonotype has ten or more counts. This rearrangement joins TRBV2 to TRBJ2-1; D remains unclear. V was shortened by 4 bases and J by 8 bases, with 12 bases between the two germline ends. The CDR3 loop spans 13 amino acids. The V gene's germline CDR1 is SNHLY and CDR2 FYNNEI. The CDR3 here is CASSALPTHEQFF. In DNA form, the CDR3 reads TGTGCCAGCAGTGCACTCCCCACGCATGAGCAGTTCTTC.

This clonotype showed up many times. This chain uses TRBV6-2 or TRBV6-3 with TRBJ2-7, with TRBD2 matching 14 bases. Per germline, CDR1 MNHEY and CDR2 SVGEGT. This CDR3 has 18 amino acids. V shed 0 bases and J 6 bases; nucleotides not matched to a gene: 10. The CDR3 loop is CASSYSRPGTSGRGEQYF. The CDR3 DNA reads as TGTGCCAGCAGTTACTCGAGGCCCGGGACTAGCGGGAGAGGCGAGCAGTACTTC.

This clonotype showed up many times. Written as DNA, the CDR3 is TGTGCCAGCAGTGCGACAGGGGCGAACACCGGGGAGCTGTTTTTT. It translates to CASSATGANTGELFF. J is TRBJ2-2 and V is TRBV12-3 or TRBV12-4; 8 bases match TRBD1. CDR3 length equals 15 residues. V shed 5 bases and J 0 bases; nucleotides not matched to a gene: 2.

The table lists this clonotype with many counts. The V call is TRBV19, the J call TRBJ2-1; 13 bases align to TRBD2. CDR3 length equals 14 residues. CDR1 is LNHDA, CDR2 SQIVND, per germline (reference sequence). Trimming at V came to 6 bases and at J to 6 bases, leaving 2 bases not matched to a gene. The CDR3: CASRGTSGTNEQFF. In DNA form, the CDR3 reads TGTGCCAGTAGGGGGACTAGCGGGACCAATGAGCAGTTCTTC.

V is TRBV2 and J is TRBJ1-2; D remains ambiguous. CDR1 and CDR2 from the germline V gene are SNHLY and FYNNEI. The V and J ends lost 6 bases and 6 bases respectively, with 11 bases between them. The CDR3 has 12 amino acids. The CDR3 DNA sequence: TGTGCCAGCAGGTTGACGGAGAATGGCTACACCTTC. Its protein product is CASRLTENGYTF. Full variable domain (rest looked up from reference TRBV2 and TRBJ1-2): EPEVTQTPSHQVTQMGQEVILRCVPISNHLYFYWYRQILGQKVEFLVSFYNNEISEKSEIFDDQFSVERPDGSNFTLKIRSTKLEDSAMYFCASRLTENGYTFGSGTRLTVV.

In its sample, this clonotype was seen many times. The chain links TRBV20-1 to TRBJ1-1; D remains ambiguous. CDR1 DFQATT and CDR2 SNEGSKA come from the germline V gene (reference sequence). CDR3 length: 13 amino acids. Trimming left V 0 bases short and J 5 bases short, with 10 bases between. The CDR3 loop is CSARDLGDTEAFF. The CDR3 region has the DNA TGCAGTGCTAGAGATCTGGGCGATACTGAAGCTTTCTTT.

This clonotype was detected a few times. This chain uses TRBV11-2 with TRBJ1-1; 8 positions match TRBD1. The CDR3 length is 14 residues. CDR1 is SGHAT, CDR2 FQNNGV, per germline. Germline trimming cut 4 bases from V and 1 base from J; bases unmatched to any gene: 2. CDR3 loop: CASSSGGWNTEAFF. The CDR3 nucleotides read TGTGCCAGCAGCTCAGGGGGCTGGAACACTGAAGCTTTCTTT.